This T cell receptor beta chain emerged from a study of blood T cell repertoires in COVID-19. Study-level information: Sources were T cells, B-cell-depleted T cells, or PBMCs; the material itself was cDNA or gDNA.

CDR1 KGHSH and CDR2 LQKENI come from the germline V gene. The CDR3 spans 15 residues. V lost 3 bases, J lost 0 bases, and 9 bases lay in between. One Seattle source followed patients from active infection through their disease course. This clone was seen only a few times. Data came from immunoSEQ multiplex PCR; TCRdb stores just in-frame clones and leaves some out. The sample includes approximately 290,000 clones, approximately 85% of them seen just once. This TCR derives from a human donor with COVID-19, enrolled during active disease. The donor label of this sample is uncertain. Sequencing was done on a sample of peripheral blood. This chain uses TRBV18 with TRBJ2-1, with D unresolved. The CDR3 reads CASSPWAASYNEQFF. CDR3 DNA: TGTGCCAGCTCACCTTGGGCTGCCTCCTACAATGAGCAGTTCTTC.